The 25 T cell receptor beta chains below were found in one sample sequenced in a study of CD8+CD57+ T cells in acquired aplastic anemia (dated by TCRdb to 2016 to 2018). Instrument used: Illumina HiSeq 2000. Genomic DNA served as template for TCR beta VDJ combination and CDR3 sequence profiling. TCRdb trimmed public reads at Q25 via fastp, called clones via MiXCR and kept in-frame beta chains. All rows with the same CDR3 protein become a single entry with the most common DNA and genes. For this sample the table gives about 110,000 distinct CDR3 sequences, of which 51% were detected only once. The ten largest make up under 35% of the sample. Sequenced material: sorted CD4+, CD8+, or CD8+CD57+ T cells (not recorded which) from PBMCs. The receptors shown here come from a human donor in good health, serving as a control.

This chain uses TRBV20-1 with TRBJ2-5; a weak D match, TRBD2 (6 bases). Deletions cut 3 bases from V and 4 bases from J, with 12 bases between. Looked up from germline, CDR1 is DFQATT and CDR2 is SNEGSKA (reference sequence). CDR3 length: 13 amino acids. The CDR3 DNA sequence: TGCAGTGCTAGCCCTAGCGAGGTAGAGACCCAGTACTTC. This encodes CSASPSEVETQYF.

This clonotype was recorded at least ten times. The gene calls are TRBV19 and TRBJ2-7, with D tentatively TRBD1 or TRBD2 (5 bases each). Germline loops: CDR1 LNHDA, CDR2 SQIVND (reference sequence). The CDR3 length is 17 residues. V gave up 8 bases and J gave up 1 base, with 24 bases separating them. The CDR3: CASREWSGRSSSYEQYF. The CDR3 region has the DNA TGTGCCAGTCGAGAGTGGTCGGGACGGAGTTCGTCCTACGAGCAGTACTTC.

Here the CDR3 reads CASSIGGQGSYEQYF. CDR3 DNA: TGTGCCAGTAGTATTGGGGGGCAGGGCTCCTACGAGCAGTACTTC. This rearrangement joins TRBV19 to TRBJ2-7, with D perhaps matching TRBD1 or TRBD2 (6 bases each). V lost 3 bases and J 0 bases, leaving 12 bases between the germline ends. The germline gives CDR1 LNHDA, CDR2 SQIVND (reference sequence). The CDR3 runs 15 residues.

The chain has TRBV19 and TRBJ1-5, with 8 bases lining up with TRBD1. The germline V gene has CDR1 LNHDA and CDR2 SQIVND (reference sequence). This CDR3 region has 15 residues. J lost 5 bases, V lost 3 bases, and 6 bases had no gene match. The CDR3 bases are TGTGCCAGTAGTATCCTCAGGGGGCTCGATCAGCCCCAGCATTTT. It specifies CASSILRGLDQPQHF. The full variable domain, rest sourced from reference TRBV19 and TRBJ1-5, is DGGITQSPKYLFRKEGQNVTLSCEQNLNHDAMYWYRQDPGQGLRLIYYSQIVNDFQKGDIAEGYSVSREKKESFPLTVTSAQKNPTAFYLCASSILRGLDQPQHFGDGTRLSIL.

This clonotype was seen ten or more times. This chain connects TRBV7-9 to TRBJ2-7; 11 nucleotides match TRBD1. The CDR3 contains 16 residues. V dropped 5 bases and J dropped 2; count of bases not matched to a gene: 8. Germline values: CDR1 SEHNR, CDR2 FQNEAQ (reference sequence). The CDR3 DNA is TGTGCCAGCAGCAATACCAGGGGACAGGGGGCCTACGAGCAGTACTTC. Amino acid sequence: CASSNTRGQGAYEQYF.

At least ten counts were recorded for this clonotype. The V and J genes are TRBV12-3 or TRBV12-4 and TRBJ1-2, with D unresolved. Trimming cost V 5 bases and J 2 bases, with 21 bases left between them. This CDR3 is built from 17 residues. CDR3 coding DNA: TGTGCCAGCAGTAATACACCGGCCGGTCCGGAGAACTATGGCTACACCTTC. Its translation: CASSNTPAGPENYGYTF.

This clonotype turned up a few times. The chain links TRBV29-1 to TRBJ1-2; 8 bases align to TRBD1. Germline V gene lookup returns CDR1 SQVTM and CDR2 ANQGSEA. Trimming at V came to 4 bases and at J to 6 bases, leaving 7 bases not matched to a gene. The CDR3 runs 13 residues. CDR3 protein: CSVVGQGADGYTF. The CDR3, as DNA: TGCAGCGTTGTGGGGCAGGGGGCCGATGGCTACACCTTC.

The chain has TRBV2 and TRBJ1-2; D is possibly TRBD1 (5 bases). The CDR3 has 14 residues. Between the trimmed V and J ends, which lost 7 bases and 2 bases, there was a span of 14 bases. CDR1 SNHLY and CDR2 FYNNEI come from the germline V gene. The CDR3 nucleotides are TGTGCCAGCACCGAGGAGGGGAGGAACTATGGCTACACCTTC. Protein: CASTEEGRNYGYTF.

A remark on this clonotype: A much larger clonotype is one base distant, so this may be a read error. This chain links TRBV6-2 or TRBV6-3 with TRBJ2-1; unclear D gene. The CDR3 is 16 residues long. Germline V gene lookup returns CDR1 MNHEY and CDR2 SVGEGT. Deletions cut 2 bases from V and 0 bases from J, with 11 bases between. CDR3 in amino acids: CASSYPMAHSYNEQFF. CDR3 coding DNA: TGTGCCAGCAGTTACCCGATGGCACACTCCTACAATGAGCAGTTCTTC.

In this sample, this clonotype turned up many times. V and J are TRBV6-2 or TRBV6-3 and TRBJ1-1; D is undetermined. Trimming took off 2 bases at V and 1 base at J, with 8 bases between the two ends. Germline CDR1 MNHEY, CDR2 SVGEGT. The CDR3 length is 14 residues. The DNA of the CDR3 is TGTGCCAGCAGTTACGGTTTTTCGAACACTGAAGCTTTCTTT. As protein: CASSYGFSNTEAFF.

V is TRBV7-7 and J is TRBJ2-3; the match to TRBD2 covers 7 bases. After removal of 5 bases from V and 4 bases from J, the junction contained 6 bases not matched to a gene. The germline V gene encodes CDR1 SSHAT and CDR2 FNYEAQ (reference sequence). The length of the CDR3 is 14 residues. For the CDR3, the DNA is TGTGCCAGCAGCGACGGACTAGGCGCAGATACGCAGTATTTT. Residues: CASSDGLGADTQYF.

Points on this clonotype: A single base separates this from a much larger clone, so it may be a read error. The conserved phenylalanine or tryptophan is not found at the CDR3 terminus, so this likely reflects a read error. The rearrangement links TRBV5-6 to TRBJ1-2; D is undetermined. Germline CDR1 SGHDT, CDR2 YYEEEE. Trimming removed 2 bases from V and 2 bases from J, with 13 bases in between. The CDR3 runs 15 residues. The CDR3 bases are TGTGCCAGCAGCTTTGTACCAAGGGTCAACTATGGCTACACCTCC. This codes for CASSFVPRVNYGYTS.

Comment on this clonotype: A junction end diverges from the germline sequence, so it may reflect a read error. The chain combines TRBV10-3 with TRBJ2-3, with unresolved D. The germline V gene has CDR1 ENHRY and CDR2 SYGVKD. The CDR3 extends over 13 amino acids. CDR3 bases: TGTGCCAGCAGTGCCCGGTTCACAGATACGCAGTATTTT. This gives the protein CASSARFTDTQYF.

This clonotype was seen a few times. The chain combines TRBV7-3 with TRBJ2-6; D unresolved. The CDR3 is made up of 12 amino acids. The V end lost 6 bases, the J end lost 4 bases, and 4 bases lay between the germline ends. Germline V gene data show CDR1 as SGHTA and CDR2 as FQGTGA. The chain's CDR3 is CASRAGANVLTF. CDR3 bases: TGTGCCAGCAGGGCGGGGGCCAACGTCCTGACTTTC.

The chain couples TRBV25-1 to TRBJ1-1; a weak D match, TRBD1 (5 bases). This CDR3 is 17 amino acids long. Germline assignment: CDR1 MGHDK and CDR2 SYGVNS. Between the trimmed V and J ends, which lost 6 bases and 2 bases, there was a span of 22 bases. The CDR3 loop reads CASSRWGLPTGNTEAFF. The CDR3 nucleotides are TGTGCCAGCAGCCGCTGGGGACTGCCGACGGGAAACACTGAAGCTTTCTTT.

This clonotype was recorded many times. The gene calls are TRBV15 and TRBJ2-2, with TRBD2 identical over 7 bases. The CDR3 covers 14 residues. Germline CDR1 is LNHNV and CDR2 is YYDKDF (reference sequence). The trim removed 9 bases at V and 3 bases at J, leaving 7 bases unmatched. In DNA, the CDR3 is TGTGCCACTCGCTCGGGGGGTTACACCGGGGAGCTGTTTTTT. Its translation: CATRSGGYTGELFF.

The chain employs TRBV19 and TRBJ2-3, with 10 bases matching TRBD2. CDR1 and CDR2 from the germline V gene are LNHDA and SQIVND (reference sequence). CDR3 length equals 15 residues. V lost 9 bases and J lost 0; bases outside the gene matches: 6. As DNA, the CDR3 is TGTGCCAGCCGAAAGCGGGAGGGTAGCACAGATACGCAGTATTTT. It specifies CASRKREGSTDTQYF.

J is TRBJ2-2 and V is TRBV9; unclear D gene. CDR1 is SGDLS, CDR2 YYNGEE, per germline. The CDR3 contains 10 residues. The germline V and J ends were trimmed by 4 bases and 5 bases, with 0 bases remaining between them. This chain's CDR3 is CASSTGELFF. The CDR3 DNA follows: TGTGCCAGCAGCACCGGGGAGCTGTTTTTT.

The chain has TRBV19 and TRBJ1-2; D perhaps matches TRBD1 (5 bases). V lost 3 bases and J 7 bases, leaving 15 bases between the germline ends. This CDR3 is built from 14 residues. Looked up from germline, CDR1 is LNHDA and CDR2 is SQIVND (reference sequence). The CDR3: CASSMASRAGGYTF. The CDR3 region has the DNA TGTGCCAGTAGTATGGCTTCCAGGGCGGGTGGCTACACCTTC.

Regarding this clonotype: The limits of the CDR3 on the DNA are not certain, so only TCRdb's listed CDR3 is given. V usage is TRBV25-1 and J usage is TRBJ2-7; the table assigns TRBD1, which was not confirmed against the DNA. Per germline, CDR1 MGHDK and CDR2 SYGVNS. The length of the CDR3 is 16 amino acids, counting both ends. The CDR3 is CACSARAQGMAYEQYF.

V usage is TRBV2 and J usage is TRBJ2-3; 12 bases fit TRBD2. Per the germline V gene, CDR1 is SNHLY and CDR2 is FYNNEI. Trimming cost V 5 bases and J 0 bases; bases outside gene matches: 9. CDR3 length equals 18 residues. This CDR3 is CASSPWTSGVFSTDTQYF. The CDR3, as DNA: TGTGCCAGCAGTCCATGGACTAGCGGGGTTTTTAGCACAGATACGCAGTATTTT.

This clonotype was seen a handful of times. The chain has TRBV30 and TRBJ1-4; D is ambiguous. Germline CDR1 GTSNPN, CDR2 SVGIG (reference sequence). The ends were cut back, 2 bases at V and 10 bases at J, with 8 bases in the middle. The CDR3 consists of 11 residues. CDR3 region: CAWSYSGKLFF. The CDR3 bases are TGTGCCTGGAGTTATTCCGGAAAACTGTTTTTT.

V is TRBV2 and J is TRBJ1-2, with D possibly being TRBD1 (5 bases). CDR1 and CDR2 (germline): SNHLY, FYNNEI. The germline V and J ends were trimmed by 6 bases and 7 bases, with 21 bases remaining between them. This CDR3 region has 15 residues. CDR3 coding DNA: TGTGCCAGCAGATTTATCCAGGGCCCACGTCGTGGCTACACCTTC. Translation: CASRFIQGPRRGYTF. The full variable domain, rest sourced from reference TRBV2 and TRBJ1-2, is EPEVTQTPSHQVTQMGQEVILRCVPISNHLYFYWYRQILGQKVEFLVSFYNNEISEKSEIFDDQFSVERPDGSNFTLKIRSTKLEDSAMYFCASRFIQGPRRGYTFGSGTRLTVV.

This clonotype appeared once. CDR3 sequence: CSAWGQGTYEQYF. CDR3 bases: TGCAGTGCTTGGGGACAGGGTACCTACGAGCAGTACTTC. The rearrangement uses TRBV20-1 and TRBJ2-7, with 9 positions matching TRBD1. The CDR3 spans 13 residues. Germline V CDR1 and CDR2: DFQATT, SNEGSKA (reference sequence). The V and J ends lost 5 bases and 2 bases, in that order; junction bases with no gene match: 4.

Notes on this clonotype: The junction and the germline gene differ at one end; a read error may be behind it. The chain's CDR3 is CATSDPRTGIYAQYF. In DNA form, the CDR3 reads TGTGCCACCAGTGATCCTAGGACAGGGATCTACGCGCAGTATTTC. The genes are TRBV25-1 and TRBJ2-7; 8 bases agree with TRBD1. The CDR3 has 15 amino acids. Germline V gene sequence: CDR1 MGHDK, CDR2 SYGVNS.